The clone carrying this T cell receptor (beta chain) showed up just once. The data are from a study of blood T cell repertoires in COVID-19. About the research overall: COVID-19 samples, acute and convalescent, were from the United States, Italy and Spain.

V was pared by 8 bases and J by 8 bases, with 15 bases between. The CDR3 extends over 12 amino acids. The germline V gene encodes CDR1 MNHEY and CDR2 SMNVEV (reference sequence). Here immunoSEQ multiplex PCR was the method, and the copy in TCRdb shows in-frame clones only, minus some. The sample gives about 330,000 clones, over 75% of which show up once; under 11% is in the top ten. Sequencing used PBMCs or T cells enriched from blood (not recorded which). V is TRBV27 and J is TRBJ1-2; D is unclear. The source is a woman younger than 35 who had recovered from COVID-19. CDR3 region: CASGFSGDGYTF. The DNA for the CDR3 is TGTGCCAGCGGGTTTAGTGGAGACGGCTACACCTTC.